A selection of T cell receptor beta chains follows, all from one sample in a study of post-analysis software for immune sequencing data. TCRdb analysed the PCR reads with MiXCR anew, one entry per CDR3 protein. Of about 380,000 distinct CDR3 sequences detected, roughly 30% appear once; the ten largest clones hold roughly 13%. Sequences were obtained from blood. Receptors were obtained from a girl aged 10 to 17 with multiple sclerosis. CDR3s include the opening cysteine and the closing phenylalanine or tryptophan. The D gene is left open where the match is weak. Clone size is given for some rows only: seen once, a few or many times, or a class if the clone is expanded.

j_call d_call clone_size v_call cdr3_nt cdr3_aa
TRBJ2-5 - - TRBV2 TGTGCCAGCAGAACTAGTGGGGGAATAGAGACCCAGTACTTC CASRTSGGIETQYF
TRBJ2-1 TRBD2 - TRBV10-3 TGTGCCATCAGCCGGGGAGCGGGGGGTCTCAATGAGCAGTTCTTC CAISRGAGGLNEQFF
TRBJ1-1 - many TRBV5-1 TGCGCCAGCAGCTTGGACACGAACACTGAAGCTTTCTTT CASSLDTNTEAFF
TRBJ2-1 TRBD2 - TRBV7-2 TGTGCCAGCAGCTTTCCCGGGACTAGCGGGGGGGACTACAATGAGCAGTTCTTC CASSFPGTSGGDYNEQFF
TRBJ2-1 - - TRBV12-3/TRBV12-4 TGTGCCAGCAGTCCATTATCGGGAAATTACAATGAGCAGTTCTTC CASSPLSGNYNEQFF
TRBJ1-1 - few TRBV20-1 TGCACCCCAGGGCGGGCGACTGAAGCTTTCTTT CTPGRATEAFF
TRBJ1-1 - - TRBV6-1 TGTGCCAGCTCCCCAACGACTGAAGCTTTCTTT CASSPTTEAFF
TRBJ2-7 - - TRBV6-5 TGTGCCAGCAGTTATGGTCCAGGGATAGGCTCCTACGAGCAGTACTTC CASSYGPGIGSYEQYF
TRBJ2-5 TRBD2 - TRBV2 TGTGCCAGCAGTGAAAGGAGAACTAGCGGTGGTGAGACCCAGTACTTC CASSERRTSGGETQYF
TRBJ1-1 - - TRBV29-1 TGCAGCGTTGATCCATTAGAGGGGCCCCACACTGAAGCTTTCTTT CSVDPLEGPHTEAFF
TRBJ2-3 - many TRBV7-9 TGTGCCAGCAGCTTAGGCGCCCCAGATACGCAGTATTTT CASSLGAPDTQYF
TRBJ2-4 - - TRBV2 TGTGCCAGCGAGGGGCTAGCCAAAAACATTCAGTACTTC CASEGLAKNIQYF
TRBJ2-7 TRBD1 - TRBV30 TGTGCCTGGAGTCCCCGGACAGGGGTCTACGAGCAGTACTTC CAWSPRTGVYEQYF
TRBJ2-5 - many TRBV7-2 TGTGCCAGCAGTTCTACCTTGGCCGAGACCCAGTACTTC CASSSTLAETQYF
TRBJ1-1 - - TRBV6-2/TRBV6-3 TGTGCCAGCAGTTGGGGTAACAGGCAGAACACTGAAGCTTTCTTT CASSWGNRQNTEAFF
TRBJ2-1 TRBD2 few TRBV6-1 TGTGCCAGCAGTGAAGAACTAGCGGGGGTGGTCTATGAGCAGTTCTTC CASSEELAGVVYEQFF
TRBJ1-2 TRBD1 few TRBV6-5 TGTGCCAGCAGTCCTGGGACAGGGCGAAAGGTTGGCTACACCTTC CASSPGTGRKVGYTF
TRBJ2-5 - few TRBV9 TGTGCCAGCAGCTCAATGGGGAATTCTGGGGAGACCCAGTACTTC CASSSMGNSGETQYF